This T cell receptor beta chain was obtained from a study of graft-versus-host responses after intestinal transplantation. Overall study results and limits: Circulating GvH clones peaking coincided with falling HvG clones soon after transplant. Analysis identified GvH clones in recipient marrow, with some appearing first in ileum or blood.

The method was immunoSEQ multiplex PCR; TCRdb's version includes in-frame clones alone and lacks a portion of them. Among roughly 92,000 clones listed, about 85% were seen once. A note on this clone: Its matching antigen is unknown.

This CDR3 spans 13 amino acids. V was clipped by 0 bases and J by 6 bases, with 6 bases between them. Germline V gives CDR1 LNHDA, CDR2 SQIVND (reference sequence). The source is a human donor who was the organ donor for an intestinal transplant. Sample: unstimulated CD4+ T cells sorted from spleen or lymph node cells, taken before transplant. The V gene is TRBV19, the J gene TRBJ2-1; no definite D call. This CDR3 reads CASSIDVSNEQFF. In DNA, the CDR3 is TGTGCCAGTAGTATAGATGTTAGCAATGAGCAGTTCTTC.